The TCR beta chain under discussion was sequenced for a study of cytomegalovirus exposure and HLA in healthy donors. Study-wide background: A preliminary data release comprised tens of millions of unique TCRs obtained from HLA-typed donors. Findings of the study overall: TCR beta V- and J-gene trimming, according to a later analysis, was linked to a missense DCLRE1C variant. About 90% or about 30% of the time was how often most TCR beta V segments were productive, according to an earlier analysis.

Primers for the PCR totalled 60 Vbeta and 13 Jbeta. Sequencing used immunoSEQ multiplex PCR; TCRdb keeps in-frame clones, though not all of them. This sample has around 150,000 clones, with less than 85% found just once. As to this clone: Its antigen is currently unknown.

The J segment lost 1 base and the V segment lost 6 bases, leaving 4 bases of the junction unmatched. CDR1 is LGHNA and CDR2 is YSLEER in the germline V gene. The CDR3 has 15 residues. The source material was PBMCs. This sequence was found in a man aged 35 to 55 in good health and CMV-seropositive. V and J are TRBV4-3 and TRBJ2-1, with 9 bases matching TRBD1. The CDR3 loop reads CASSPGTGSYNEQFF. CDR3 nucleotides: TGCGCCAGCAGTCCCGGGACAGGGTCCTACAATGAGCAGTTCTTC.